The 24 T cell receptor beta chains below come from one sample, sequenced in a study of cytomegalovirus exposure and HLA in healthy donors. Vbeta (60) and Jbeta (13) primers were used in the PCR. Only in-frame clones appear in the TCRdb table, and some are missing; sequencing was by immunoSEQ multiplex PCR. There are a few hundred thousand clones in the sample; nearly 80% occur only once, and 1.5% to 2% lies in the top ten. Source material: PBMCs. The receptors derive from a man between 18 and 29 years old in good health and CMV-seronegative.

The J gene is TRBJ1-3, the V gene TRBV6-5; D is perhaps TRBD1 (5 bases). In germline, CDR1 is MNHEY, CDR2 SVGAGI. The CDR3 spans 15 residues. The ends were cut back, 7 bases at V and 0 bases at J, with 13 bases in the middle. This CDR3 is CASTPRALSGNTIYF. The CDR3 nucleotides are TGTGCCAGCACCCCCAGGGCCCTCTCTGGAAACACCATATATTTT.

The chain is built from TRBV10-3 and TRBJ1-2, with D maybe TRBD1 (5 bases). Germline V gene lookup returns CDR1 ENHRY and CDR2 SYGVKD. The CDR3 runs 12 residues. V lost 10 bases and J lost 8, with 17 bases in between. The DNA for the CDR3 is TGTGCCACCACTATCGCGGGGGGGGGCTACACCTTC. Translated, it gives CATTIAGGGYTF.

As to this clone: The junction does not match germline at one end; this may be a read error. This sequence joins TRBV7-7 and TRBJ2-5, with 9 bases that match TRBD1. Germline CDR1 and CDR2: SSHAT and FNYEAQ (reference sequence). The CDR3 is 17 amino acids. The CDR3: CASSLGGTGNFQETQYF. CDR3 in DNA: TGTGCTAGCAGCTTAGGGGGGACAGGGAATTTTCAAGAGACCCAGTACTTC.

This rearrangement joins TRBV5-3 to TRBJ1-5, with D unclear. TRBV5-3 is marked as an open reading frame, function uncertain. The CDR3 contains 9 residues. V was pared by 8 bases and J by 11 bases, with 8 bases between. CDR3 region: CARINTQHF. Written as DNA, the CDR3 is TGTGCCAGGATCAACACCCAGCATTTT.

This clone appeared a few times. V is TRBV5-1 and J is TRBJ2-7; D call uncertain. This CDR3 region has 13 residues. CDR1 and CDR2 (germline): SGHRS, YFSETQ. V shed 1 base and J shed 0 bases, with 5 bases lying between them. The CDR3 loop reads CASSLYSSYEQYF. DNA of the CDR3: TGCGCCAGCAGCTTGTACAGCTCCTACGAGCAGTACTTC.

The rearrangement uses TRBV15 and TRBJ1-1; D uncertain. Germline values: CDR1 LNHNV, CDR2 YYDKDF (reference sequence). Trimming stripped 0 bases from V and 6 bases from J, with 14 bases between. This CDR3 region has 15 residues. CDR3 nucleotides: TGTGCCACCAGCAGAGAATTACCGCCGAGGGCTGAAGCTTTCTTT. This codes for CATSRELPPRAEAFF.

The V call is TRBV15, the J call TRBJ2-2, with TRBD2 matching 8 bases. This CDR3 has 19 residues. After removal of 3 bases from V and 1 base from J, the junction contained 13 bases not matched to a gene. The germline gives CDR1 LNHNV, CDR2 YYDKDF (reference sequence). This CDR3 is CATSSVIRTSGGNTGELFF. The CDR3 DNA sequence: TGTGCCACCAGCAGCGTAATCCGGACCAGCGGGGGGAACACCGGGGAGCTGTTTTTT.

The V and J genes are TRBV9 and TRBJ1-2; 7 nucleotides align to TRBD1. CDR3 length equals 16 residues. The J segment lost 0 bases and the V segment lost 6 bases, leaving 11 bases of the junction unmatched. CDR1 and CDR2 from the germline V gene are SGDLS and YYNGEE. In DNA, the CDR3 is TGTGCCAGCACCCAAACAGGGGCGACCTCTAACTATGGCTACACCTTC. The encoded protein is CASTQTGATSNYGYTF.

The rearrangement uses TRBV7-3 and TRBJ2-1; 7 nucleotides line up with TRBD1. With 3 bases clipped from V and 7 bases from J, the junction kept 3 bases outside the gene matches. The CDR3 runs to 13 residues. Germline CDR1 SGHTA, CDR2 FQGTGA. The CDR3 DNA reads TGTGCCAGCAGCTTCCAGGGGGTTAATGAGCAGTTCTTC. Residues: CASSFQGVNEQFF. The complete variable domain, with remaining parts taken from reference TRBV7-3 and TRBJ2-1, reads GAGVSQTPSNKVTEKGKYVELRCDPISGHTALYWYRQSLGQGPEFLIYFQGTGAADDSGLPNDRFFAVRPEGSVSTLKIQRTERGDSAVYLCASSFQGVNEQFFGPGTRLTVL.

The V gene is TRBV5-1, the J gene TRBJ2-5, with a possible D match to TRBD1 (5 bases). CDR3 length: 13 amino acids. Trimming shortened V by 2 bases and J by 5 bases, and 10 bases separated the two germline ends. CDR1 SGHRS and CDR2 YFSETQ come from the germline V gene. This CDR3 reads CASSFNHRETQYF. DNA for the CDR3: TGCGCCAGCAGCTTTAACCACAGGGAGACCCAGTACTTC.

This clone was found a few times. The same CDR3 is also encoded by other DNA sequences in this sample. Here the CDR3 reads CASSAGLSTDTQYF. The DNA for the CDR3 is TGTGCCAGCAGCGCGGGCTTAAGCACAGATACGCAGTATTTT. The chain links TRBV6-4 to TRBJ2-3; weak D call: TRBD2 (5 bases). V gave up 6 bases and J gave up 0 bases, with 10 bases separating them. The CDR3 is made up of 14 amino acids. Germline-derived CDR1 and CDR2 are MRHNA and SNTAGT.

Here the CDR3 DNA reads TGTGCCAGCACAGGACAGGAGGACTATGGCTACACCTTC. Translation gives CASTGQEDYGYTF. The chain has TRBV19 and TRBJ1-2; TRBD1 aligns across 7 bases. V gave up 9 bases and J gave up 3 bases; unmatched junction bases: 7. The CDR3 loop spans 13 amino acids. The V gene's germline CDR1 is LNHDA and CDR2 SQIVND (reference sequence).

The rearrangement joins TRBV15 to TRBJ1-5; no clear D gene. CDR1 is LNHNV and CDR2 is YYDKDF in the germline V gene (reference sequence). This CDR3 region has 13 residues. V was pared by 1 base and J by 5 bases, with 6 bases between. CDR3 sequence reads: CATSRGVDQPQHF. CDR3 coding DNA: TGTGCCACCAGCAGAGGCGTGGATCAGCCCCAGCATTTT.

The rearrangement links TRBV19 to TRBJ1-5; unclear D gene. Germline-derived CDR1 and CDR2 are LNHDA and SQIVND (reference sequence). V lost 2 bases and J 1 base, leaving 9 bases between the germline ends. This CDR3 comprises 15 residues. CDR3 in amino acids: CASSIMASSNQPQHF. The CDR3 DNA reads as TGTGCCAGTAGTATAATGGCATCCAGCAATCAGCCCCAGCATTTT.

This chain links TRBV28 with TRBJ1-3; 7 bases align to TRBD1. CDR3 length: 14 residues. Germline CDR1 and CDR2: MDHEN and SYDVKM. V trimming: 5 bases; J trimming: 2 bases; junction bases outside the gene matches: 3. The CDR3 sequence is CASSDRDTGNTIYF. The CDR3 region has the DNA TGTGCCAGCAGTGACAGGGATACTGGAAACACCATATATTTT.

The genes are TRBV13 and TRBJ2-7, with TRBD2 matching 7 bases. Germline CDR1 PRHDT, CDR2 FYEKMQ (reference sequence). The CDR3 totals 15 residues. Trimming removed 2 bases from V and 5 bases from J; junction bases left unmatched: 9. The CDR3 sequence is CASSLWGGERHEQYF. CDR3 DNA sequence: TGTGCCAGCAGCTTATGGGGGGGGGAAAGGCACGAGCAGTACTTC.

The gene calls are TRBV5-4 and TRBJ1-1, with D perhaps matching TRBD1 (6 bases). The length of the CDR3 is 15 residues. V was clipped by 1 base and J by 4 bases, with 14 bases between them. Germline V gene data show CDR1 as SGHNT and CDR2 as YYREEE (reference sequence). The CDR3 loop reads CASSLSGDMSTEAFF. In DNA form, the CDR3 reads TGTGCCAGCAGCTTGTCAGGGGATATGAGCACTGAAGCTTTCTTT.

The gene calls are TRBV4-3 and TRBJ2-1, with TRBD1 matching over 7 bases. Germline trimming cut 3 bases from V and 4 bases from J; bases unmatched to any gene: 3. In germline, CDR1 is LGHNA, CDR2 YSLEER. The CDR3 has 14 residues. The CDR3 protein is CASSQGTVYNEQFF. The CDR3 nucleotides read TGCGCCAGCAGCCAGGGGACAGTTTACAATGAGCAGTTCTTC.

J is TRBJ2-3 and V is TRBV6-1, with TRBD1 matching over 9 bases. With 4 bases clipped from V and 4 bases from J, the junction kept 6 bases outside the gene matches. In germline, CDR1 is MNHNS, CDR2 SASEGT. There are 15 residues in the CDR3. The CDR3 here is CASSGTGVRADTQYF. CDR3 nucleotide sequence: TGTGCCAGCAGTGGGACAGGGGTACGTGCAGATACGCAGTATTTT.

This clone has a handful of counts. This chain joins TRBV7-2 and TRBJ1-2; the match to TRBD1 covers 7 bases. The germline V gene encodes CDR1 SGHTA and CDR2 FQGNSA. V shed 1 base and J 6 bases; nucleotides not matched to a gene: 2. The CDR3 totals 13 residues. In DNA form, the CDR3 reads TGTGCCAGCAGCTTAGAGACAGGGAATGGCTACACCTTC. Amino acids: CASSLETGNGYTF.

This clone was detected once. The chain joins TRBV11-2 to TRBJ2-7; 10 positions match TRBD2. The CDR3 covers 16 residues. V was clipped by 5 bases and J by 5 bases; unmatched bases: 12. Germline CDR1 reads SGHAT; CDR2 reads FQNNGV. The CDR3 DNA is TGTGCCAGCAGCGTCCAAGTAGCGGGAGGAGGTGACGAGCAGTACTTC. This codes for CASSVQVAGGGDEQYF. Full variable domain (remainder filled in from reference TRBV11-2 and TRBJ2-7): EAGVAQSPRYKIIEKRQSVAFWCNPISGHATLYWYQQILGQGPKLLIQFQNNGVVDDSQLPKDRFSAERLKGVDSTLKIQPAKLEDSAVYLCASSVQVAGGGDEQYFGPGTRLTVT.

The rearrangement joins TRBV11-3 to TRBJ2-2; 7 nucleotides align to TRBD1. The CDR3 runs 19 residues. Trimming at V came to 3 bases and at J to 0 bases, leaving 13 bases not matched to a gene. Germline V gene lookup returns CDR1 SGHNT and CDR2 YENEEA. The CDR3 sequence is CASSFHLRSTGPNTGELFF. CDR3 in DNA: TGTGCCAGCAGCTTTCATCTCCGATCGACAGGGCCGAACACCGGGGAGCTGTTTTTT. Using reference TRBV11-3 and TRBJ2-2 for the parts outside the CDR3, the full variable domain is EAGVVQSPRYKIIEKKQPVAFWCNPISGHNTLYWYLQNLGQGPELLIRYENEEAVDDSQLPKDRFSAERLKGVDSTLKIQPAELGDSAVYLCASSFHLRSTGPNTGELFFGEGSRLTVL.

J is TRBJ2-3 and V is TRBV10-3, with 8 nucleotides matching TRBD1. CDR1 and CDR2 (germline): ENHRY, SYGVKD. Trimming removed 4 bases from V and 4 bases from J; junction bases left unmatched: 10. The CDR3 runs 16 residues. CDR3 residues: CAISARTGNPPDTQYF. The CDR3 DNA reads TGTGCCATCAGTGCACGGACAGGGAACCCGCCAGATACGCAGTATTTT.

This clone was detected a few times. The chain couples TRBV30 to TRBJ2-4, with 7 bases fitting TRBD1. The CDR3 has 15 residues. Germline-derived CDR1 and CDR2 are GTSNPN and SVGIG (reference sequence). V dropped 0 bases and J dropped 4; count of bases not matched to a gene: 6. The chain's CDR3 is CAWSVPWDSKNIQYF. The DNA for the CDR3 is TGTGCCTGGAGTGTACCGTGGGACAGTAAAAACATTCAGTACTTC.